The rows below give T cell receptor beta chains drawn from one sample of a study of shared clonotypes between healthy human individuals. Assay used: immunoSEQ multiplex PCR; TCRdb lists only in-frame clones, some missing. The data contain about 580,000 clones, roughly 98% of them singletons. What was sequenced was naive CD8+ T cells sorted from blood. These receptors all stem from a young man in good health. CDR3s include the opening cysteine and the closing phenylalanine or tryptophan. Fields, in order: CDR3 DNA, CDR3 protein, J gene, clone size, D gene, V gene. A D gene is named only where the DNA matches it firmly. Size is stated for part of the rows, as once, few or many counts, or as a class when the clone is expanded.

TGTGCCAGCAGTTCCAGCGAGTATGGCTACACCTTC	CASSSSEYGYTF	TRBJ1-2	many	.	TRBV6-5
TGTGCCAGCAGCCCCAGAGGGCACCAAGAGACCCAGTACTTC	CASSPRGHQETQYF	TRBJ2-5	.	.	TRBV7-9
TGCGCCAGCAGCTTGGCAGGGGGTCCCTACGAGCAGTACTTC	CASSLAGGPYEQYF	TRBJ2-7	.	TRBD1	TRBV5-1
TGTGCCAGCAGCTCCCCAGGGATACAAGACTATGGCTACACCTTC	CASSSPGIQDYGYTF	TRBJ1-2	.	.	TRBV13
TGCGCCAGCAGCCAAGATTCGGGGACGTCCTACGAGCAGTACTTC	CASSQDSGTSYEQYF	TRBJ2-7	.	.	TRBV4-3
TGTGCCAGCAGTCTTAGCTTCACCGGGGAGCTGTTTTTT	CASSLSFTGELFF	TRBJ2-2	.	.	TRBV27
TGTGCCAGCAGCTTAGATCAGGGCAGACTCTCTGGAAACACCATATATTTT	CASSLDQGRLSGNTIYF	TRBJ1-3	.	.	TRBV11-2
TGCGCCAGCAGCCAAGTGGTAGGCGAGAAACTGTTTTTT	CASSQVVGEKLFF	TRBJ1-4	.	.	TRBV4-1
TGCGCCAGCAGCCTGGGGACTAGCGGGAGGGAACTCCACGAGCAGTACTTC	CASSLGTSGRELHEQYF	TRBJ2-7	.	TRBD2	TRBV5-1
TGTGCCAGCAGCTTGGAGGGGAGAGAGCAGTACTTC	CASSLEGREQYF	TRBJ2-7	.	.	TRBV5-5
TGTGCCAGCATCCTCCAAGACCCCCTCACAGATACGCAGTATTTT	CASILQDPLTDTQYF	TRBJ2-3	.	.	TRBV28
TGTGCCAGCAGTTACTTGACACAAAGTCGGGCCAACGTCCTGACTTTC	CASSYLTQSRANVLTF	TRBJ2-6	.	.	TRBV28
TGCGCCAGCACCGGGAGGGGGCTGGGGGGCTACACCTTC	CASTGRGLGGYTF	TRBJ1-2	.	TRBD1	TRBV10-2
TGTGCCAGCAGCGTGTCAGTTCACTCTGGGGCCAACGTCCTGACTTTC	CASSVSVHSGANVLTF	TRBJ2-6	.	.	TRBV9
TGTGCCAGCAGCCACAGACTAAGGGTAGAGACTAGCGGGAGGGCCGCCGAGCAGTACTTC	CASSHRLRVETSGRAAEQYF	TRBJ2-7	.	TRBD2	TRBV4-2
TGCGCCAGCAGCTTGATTGCGGGAGGTCTCTACAATGAGCAGTTCTTC	CASSLIAGGLYNEQFF	TRBJ2-1	.	TRBD2	TRBV5-1
TGTGCCAGTAGTATAGACGGAGCTAGCGGGCGATACGAGCAGTACTTC	CASSIDGASGRYEQYF	TRBJ2-7	.	TRBD2	TRBV19
TGTGCCAGCCAACCAGGGGATCCCGTCGGAACTTTC	CASQPGDPVGTF	TRBJ2-6	.	.	TRBV11-2
TGTGCCAGCAGCCAACAGCCAGATACGCAGTATTTT	CASSQQPDTQYF	TRBJ2-3	.	.	TRBV7-2
TGTGCCAGCAGCTCCGAAGAGACCTACGAGCAGTACTTC	CASSSEETYEQYF	TRBJ2-7	.	.	TRBV7-9
TGTGCCAGCAGCCTCGGTTTCGGACTGAACACTGAAGCTTTCTTT	CASSLGFGLNTEAFF	TRBJ1-1	.	.	TRBV7-9
TGTGCCAGCAGTACCCTAAAGGGGGAGCTGTTTTTT	CASSTLKGELFF	TRBJ2-2	.	.	TRBV7-9
TGCGCCAGCAGCTCCGCGGAGCGGGGGAGCTACGAGCAGTACTTC	CASSSAERGSYEQYF	TRBJ2-7	.	TRBD2	TRBV5-1
TGTGCCAGCAGTGAAAGGGAGGGTCGCTCCTACGAGCAGTACTTC	CASSEREGRSYEQYF	TRBJ2-7	.	TRBD2	TRBV6-1
TGTGCCAGCAGCCCTCCCCTCCCAGGGGGCAATGAGCAGTTCTTC	CASSPPLPGGNEQFF	TRBJ2-1	.	TRBD1	TRBV11-3
TGTGCCAGCAGCTCCCCGGGACTAGCTTTTACTACCGGGGAGCTGTTTTTT	CASSSPGLAFTTGELFF	TRBJ2-2	.	.	TRBV21-1
TGTGCCAGCAGCTTGTCTAGCGGATACACAGATACGCAGTATTTT	CASSLSSGYTDTQYF	TRBJ2-3	.	TRBD2	TRBV7-3
TGTGCCAGCAGTGGACAGGGATACGAGCAGTACTTC	CASSGQGYEQYF	TRBJ2-7	.	TRBD1	TRBV28
TGTGCCAGTAGGAAAGGGCCAATTTATAGCCGCAATCAGCCCCAGCATTTT	CASRKGPIYSRNQPQHF	TRBJ1-5	once	.	TRBV19